A selection of T cell receptor beta chains follows, all from one sample in a study of metastatic and nonmetastatic thyroid tumors. TCRdb ran MiXCR on the PCR reads. The data show around 30,000 clones, with 4% to 5% seen just once and around a fifth held by the top ten. Sequencing was carried out using blood. The receptors here all came from a female donor with papillary thyroid cancer or a benign thyroid nodule (not recorded which). Some clones in this sample may be carry-over from other donors' samples. CDR3s include the opening cysteine and the closing phenylalanine or tryptophan. The D gene is left open where the match is weak. The size entry is marked missing in some rows and otherwise reads once, few, many or a size class.

v_gene	j_gene	len	abundance	d_gene	CDR3nt	CDR3aa
TRBV9	TRBJ1-4	14	many	-	TGTGCCAGCAGCGTAAGGGGGGAAAATGAAAAACTGTTTTTT	CASSVRGENEKLFF
TRBV5-5	TRBJ1-1	14	many	TRBD1	TGTGCCAGCAGCTCCGGGACAGCGAACACTGAAGCTTTCTTT	CASSSGTANTEAFF
TRBV28	TRBJ1-2	14	-	-	TGTGCCAGCAGGGGGTTCCGGGACACGGGGGGCTACACCTTC	CASRGFRDTGGYTF
TRBV2	TRBJ2-7	12	-	-	TGTGCCAGCAGTGGGGTAGAATACGAGCGGTACTTC	CASSGVEYERYF
TRBV28	TRBJ2-1	19	medium-sized	TRBD2	TGTGCCAGCAGTTCCCAAATCTCAACCGGGACTAGCGACTACAATGAGCAGTTCTTC	CASSSQISTGTSDYNEQFF
TRBV19	TRBJ2-2	18	few	TRBD2	TGTGCCAGTAGTATAGTACCCCAACTAGCGGGAGGAATCGGGGAGCTGTTTTTT	CASSIVPQLAGGIGELFF
TRBV12-3/TRBV12-4	TRBJ1-6	14	medium-sized	-	TGTGCCAGCAGTTTCCCGGGCGGGTATTCACCCCTCCACTTT	CASSFPGGYSPLHF
TRBV24-1	TRBJ1-4	15	few	TRBD1	TGTGCCACCAGTCCCCGGACAGGGTGGAACGAAAAACTGTTTTTT	CATSPRTGWNEKLFF
TRBV11-2	TRBJ2-1	16	few	-	TGTGCCAGCAGCCCCTGGACAGCCAGCTCCTACAATGAGCAGTTCTTC	CASSPWTASSYNEQFF
TRBV10-1	TRBJ2-1	17	many	-	TGCGCCAGCAGTGATAAGCACAACGATCTACAGTACAATGAGCAGTTCTTC	CASSDKHNDLQYNEQFF
TRBV15	TRBJ2-3	15	many	TRBD1	TGTGCCACCAGTGCATCGGGACAGGGTGGGCATACGCAGTATTTT	CATSASGQGGHTQYF
TRBV19	TRBJ2-7	15	-	-	TGTGCCAGTAGTATCTGCTGGACTCCGGCGGGGGAGCAGTACTTC	CASSICWTPAGEQYF
TRBV9	TRBJ1-5	15	many	-	TGTGCCAGCAGCGTAGGCCCAATTAGCAATCAGCCCCAGCATTTT	CASSVGPISNQPQHF
TRBV2	TRBJ2-2	17	many	TRBD2	TGTGCCAGAAATAGGGGAGTAGCGGGAGGTAGCACCGGGGAGCTGTTTTTT	CARNRGVAGGSTGELFF
TRBV13	TRBJ2-5	12	many	-	TGTGCCAGCAGGGGCCGTATGGAGACCCAGTACTTC	CASRGRMETQYF
TRBV5-4	TRBJ1-2	15	many	TRBD1	TGTGCCAGCAGCTTGGTATCGGGACAGGAGTATGGCTACACCTTC	CASSLVSGQEYGYTF
TRBV27	TRBJ2-5	13	many	TRBD1	TGTGCCAGCAGTTTAGGACAGGGGAAGACCCAGTACTTC	CASSLGQGKTQYF
TRBV11-3	TRBJ1-1	16	many	TRBD1	TGTGCCAGCAGGAGGGGACAGGGATCGGGAAACACTGAAGCTTTCTTT	CASRRGQGSGNTEAFF
TRBV6-1	TRBJ2-1	13	-	-	TGTGCCAGCTCAGTAGCGGAAAACAATGAGCAGTTCTTC	CASSVAENNEQFF
TRBV6-1	TRBJ2-5	13	few	-	TGTGCCAGCAGTGAGGGCCAGGGTGGGAGCCATTACTTC	CASSEGQGGSHYF
TRBV11-2	TRBJ1-1	17	few	TRBD1	TGTGCCAGCAGCCCCGGCGGAACAGGGGGCTTGAACACTGAAGCTTTCTTT	CASSPGGTGGLNTEAFF